Listed below are T cell receptor beta chains from one sample, sequenced in a study of blood T cells in healthy people across ages. From the 5' RACE reads, TCRdb called clonotypes with MiXCR, one entry per CDR3 protein. The data contain about 650,000 distinct CDR3 sequences, approximately 29% of them singletons. The source material was blood. These TCRs come from a woman over 75 in good health. CDR3s include the opening cysteine and the closing phenylalanine or tryptophan. The D gene is left open where the match is weak. Size is stated for part of the rows, as once, few or many counts, or as a class when the clone is expanded.

D,V,J,size,DNA,CDR3
.,TRBV5-1,TRBJ1-5,many,TGCGCCAGCAGCTTGGGGTGGGGTCAGCCCCAGCATTTT,CASSLGWGQPQHF
TRBD1,TRBV5-1,TRBJ2-7,many,TGCGCCAGCAGCTTGGTCGCGACAGGGGCTGAGCAGTACTTC,CASSLVATGAEQYF
.,TRBV9,TRBJ2-2,.,TGTGCCAGCAGCCCCCAGGGCAGTATTAACACCGGGGAGCTGTTTTTT,CASSPQGSINTGELFF
.,TRBV3-1,TRBJ2-1,once,TGTGCCAGCAGCCAACGGACAGTGGGCTCCTACAATGAGCAGTTCTTC,CASSQRTVGSYNEQFF
TRBD2,TRBV20-1,TRBJ2-3,many,TGCAGTGCCCTGGCGGGAGCTAGCACAGATACGCAGTATTTT,CSALAGASTDTQYF
.,TRBV7-3,TRBJ2-1,.,TGTGCCAGCAGCTTTTACCAGTACAATGAGCAGTTCTTC,CASSFYQYNEQFF
.,TRBV12-3/TRBV12-4,TRBJ2-7,many,TGTGCCAGCAGTTTTTCGAACGAGCAGTACTTC,CASSFSNEQYF
.,TRBV5-6,TRBJ1-5,many,TGTGCCAGCAGCTCGCTAGATCAGCCCCAGCATTTT,CASSSLDQPQHF
TRBD2,TRBV13,TRBJ2-5,.,TGTGCCAGCAGCTTAAGGGGCGGGGGGGTAGAGACCCAGTACTTC,CASSLRGGGVETQYF
TRBD1,TRBV20-1,TRBJ1-2,.,TGCAGTGCGCAAGCCGGGACAGGGGGCTATGGCTACACCTTC,CSAQAGTGGYGYTF
.,TRBV19,TRBJ2-3,many,TGTGCCAGTAGTATGGGGTGGGGACCCACAGATACGCAGTATTTT,CASSMGWGPTDTQYF
TRBD2,TRBV20-1,TRBJ2-4,.,TGCAGTGCTATATCCCGGGGACTAGCCAAGAACATTCAGTACTTC,CSAISRGLAKNIQYF
.,TRBV18,TRBJ2-6,many,TGTGCCAGCTCAACGACCCGCTCAGGGGCCAACGTCCTGACTTTC,CASSTTRSGANVLTF
.,TRBV19,TRBJ2-4,.,TGTGCCAGTAGTACCCTACGCCGGGACTGGGATGCCAAAAACATTCAGTACTTC,CASSTLRRDWDAKNIQYF
.,TRBV10-3,TRBJ2-3,many,TGTGCCATCAGTAGCACAGATACGCAGTATTTT,CAISSTDTQYF
.,TRBV6-5,TRBJ2-1,.,TGTGCCAGCAGTTACGGTTTAAGCTCCTACAATGAGCAGTTCTTC,CASSYGLSSYNEQFF
.,TRBV10-3,TRBJ1-2,.,TGTGCCATCAGTGATCCCCGACAGCAGAACTATGGCTACACCTTC,CAISDPRQQNYGYTF
.,TRBV12-3/TRBV12-4,TRBJ2-2,.,TGTGCCAGCAGTCTGCCGGGATTCGTGAGGGAGCTGTTTTTT,CASSLPGFVRELFF
.,TRBV7-2,TRBJ2-7,.,TGTGCCAGCAGCGTATCCGGGACTTCGACTTACGAGCAGTACTTC,CASSVSGTSTYEQYF
TRBD1,TRBV20-1,TRBJ1-5,few,TGCAGTGCTCTACGGGACAGGGGGCGTTCGGGCAATCAGCCCCAGCATTTT,CSALRDRGRSGNQPQHF
TRBD2,TRBV20-1,TRBJ2-7,.,TGCAGTGCTAGAAGAGGGGCGGGGGGCCACAATGAGCAGTACTTC,CSARRGAGGHNEQYF
.,TRBV5-6,TRBJ2-2,.,TGTGCCAGCAGTCCTGGCGGAGGGATCCCCGGGGAGCGGTTTTTT,CASSPGGGIPGERFF
.,TRBV3-1,TRBJ1-1,.,TGTGCCAGCAGCCAGAGGGGGACAAACGAACGTGTAGCTTTCTTT,CASSQRGTNERVAFF
TRBD2,TRBV5-1,TRBJ2-1,many,TGCGCCAGCAGCGAGACTAGCGGGGTGTACAATGAGCAGTTCTTC,CASSETSGVYNEQFF
.,TRBV7-6,TRBJ1-1,.,TGTGCCAGCAGCACCGATCGGACGAACACTGAAGCTTTCTTT,CASSTDRTNTEAFF
TRBD2,TRBV10-3,TRBJ2-3,many,TGTGCCATCAGTCGGACTAGCGGGGAAGCAGATACGCAGTATTTT,CAISRTSGEADTQYF
.,TRBV30,TRBJ1-1,.,TGTGCCTGGAGTCCGGGGGGCATGAACACTGAAGCTTTCTTT,CAWSPGGMNTEAFF
TRBD1,TRBV28,TRBJ1-2,few,TGTGCCAGTGAAAGACAGGGGGCGAGCTATGGCTACACCTTC,CASERQGASYGYTF
.,TRBV2,TRBJ2-6,many,TGTGCCATCAGGGCGGTCGGGGCCAACGTCCTGACTTTC,CAIRAVGANVLTF
.,TRBV5-6,TRBJ2-5,.,TGTGCCAGCAGCTTGGCCACGGGATCCCGAGAGACCCAGTACTTC,CASSLATGSRETQYF
.,TRBV20-1,TRBJ2-1,many,TGCAGTGCGCCCCTCCGGGCTTACAATGAGCAGTTCTTC,CSAPLRAYNEQFF
.,TRBV20-1,TRBJ2-5,.,TGCAGTGCTAGGTCATCCAGCCGGGAGACCCAGTACTTC,CSARSSSRETQYF
TRBD2,TRBV2,TRBJ2-2,many,TGTGCCAGCACGTCACGTGCGGGGGGACGCGGGGAGCTGTTTTTT,CASTSRAGGRGELFF
.,TRBV6-1,TRBJ2-3,.,TGTGCCAGCAGTACGACTAGCAGGGGGCCAGATACGCAGTATTTT,CASSTTSRGPDTQYF
TRBD1,TRBV7-9,TRBJ1-6,.,TGTGCCAGCAGCTTAGCGCATCCAGGGGGCACTTCACCCCTCCACTTT,CASSLAHPGGTSPLHF
TRBD1,TRBV7-2,TRBJ1-4,many,TGTGCCAGCAGCGCCAACAGGGGGTCAGATGAAAAACTGTTTTTT,CASSANRGSDEKLFF
.,TRBV2,TRBJ2-5,few,TGTGCCAGCAGTGCCGAATTCCAAGAGACCCAGTACTTC,CASSAEFQETQYF